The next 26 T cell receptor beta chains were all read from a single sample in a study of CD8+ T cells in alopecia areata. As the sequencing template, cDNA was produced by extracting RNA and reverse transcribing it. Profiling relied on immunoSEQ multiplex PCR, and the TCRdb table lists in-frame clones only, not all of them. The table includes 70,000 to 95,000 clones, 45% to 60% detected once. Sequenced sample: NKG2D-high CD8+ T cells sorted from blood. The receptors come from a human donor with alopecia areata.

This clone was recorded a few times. The CDR3 bases are TGCAGCGTTGAAGGGCCCTCAGACAGGGTAGAGAATGAGCAGTTCTTC. This sequence encodes CSVEGPSDRVENEQFF. This chain connects TRBV29-1 to TRBJ2-1; 7 nucleotides line up with TRBD1. Losses at the gene ends were 1 base for V and 7 bases for J; bases not matched to a gene: 13. Germline CDR1 reads SQVTM; CDR2 reads ANQGSEA. The CDR3 is made up of 16 amino acids.

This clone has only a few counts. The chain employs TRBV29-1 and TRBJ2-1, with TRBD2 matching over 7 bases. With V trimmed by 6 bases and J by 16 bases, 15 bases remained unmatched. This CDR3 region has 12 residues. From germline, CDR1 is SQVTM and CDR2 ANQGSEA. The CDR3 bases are TGCAGCGTGCCCGGGACTATCGTAGGACAATTCTTC. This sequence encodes CSVPGTIVGQFF.

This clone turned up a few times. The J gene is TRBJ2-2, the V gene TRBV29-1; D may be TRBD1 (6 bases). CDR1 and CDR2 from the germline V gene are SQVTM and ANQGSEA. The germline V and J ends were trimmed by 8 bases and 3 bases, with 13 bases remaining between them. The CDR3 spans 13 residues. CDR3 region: CSIQGYDTGELFF. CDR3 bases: TGCAGCATACAGGGATACGACACCGGGGAGCTGTTTTTT.

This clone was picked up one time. The CDR3 DNA is TGTGCCAGCAGTTCAGTCGAGACCGACAATGAGCAGTTCTTC. Amino acid sequence: CASSSVETDNEQFF. The chain combines TRBV27 with TRBJ2-1; D call uncertain. Germline assignment: CDR1 MNHEY and CDR2 SMNVEV (reference sequence). The length of the CDR3 is 14 residues. V was cut by 4 bases and J by 5 bases, with 12 bases left in between.

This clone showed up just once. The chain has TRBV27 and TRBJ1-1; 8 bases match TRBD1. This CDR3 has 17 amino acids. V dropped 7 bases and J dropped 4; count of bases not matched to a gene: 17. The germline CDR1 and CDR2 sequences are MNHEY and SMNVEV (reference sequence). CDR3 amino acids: CASISKKGQVGFTEAFF. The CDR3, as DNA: TGTGCCAGCATTTCTAAAAAGGGACAGGTTGGATTCACTGAAGCTTTCTTT.

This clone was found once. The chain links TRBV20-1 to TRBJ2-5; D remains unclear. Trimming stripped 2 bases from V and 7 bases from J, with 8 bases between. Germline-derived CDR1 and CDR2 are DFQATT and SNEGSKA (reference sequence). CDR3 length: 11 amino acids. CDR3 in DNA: TGCAGTGCTAGAAGTGTGGGGACCCAGTACTTC. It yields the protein CSARSVGTQYF.

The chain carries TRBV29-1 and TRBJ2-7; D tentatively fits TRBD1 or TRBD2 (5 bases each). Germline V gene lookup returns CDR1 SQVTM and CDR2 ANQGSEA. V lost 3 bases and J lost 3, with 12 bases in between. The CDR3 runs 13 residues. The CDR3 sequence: CSVDERGGYEQYF. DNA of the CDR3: TGCAGCGTTGATGAGAGGGGTGGCTACGAGCAGTACTTC.

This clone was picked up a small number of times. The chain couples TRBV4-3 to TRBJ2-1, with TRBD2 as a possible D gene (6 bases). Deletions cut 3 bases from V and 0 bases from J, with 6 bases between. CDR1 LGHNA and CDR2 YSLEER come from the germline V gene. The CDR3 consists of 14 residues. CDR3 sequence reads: CASSQRGSYNEQFF. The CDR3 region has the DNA TGCGCCAGCAGCCAGCGGGGCTCCTACAATGAGCAGTTCTTC.

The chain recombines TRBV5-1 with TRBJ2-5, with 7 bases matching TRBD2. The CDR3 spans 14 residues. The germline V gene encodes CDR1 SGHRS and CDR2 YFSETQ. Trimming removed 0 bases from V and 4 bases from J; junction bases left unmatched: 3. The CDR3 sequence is CASSLDWGGETQYF. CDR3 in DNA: TGCGCCAGCAGCTTGGATTGGGGGGGAGAGACCCAGTACTTC.

The CDR3: CAISDVGAVQAFF. CDR3 nucleotide sequence: TGTGCCATCAGTGACGTGGGGGCGGTTCAAGCTTTCTTT. V usage is TRBV10-3 and J usage is TRBJ1-1; a possible D gene is TRBD1 (6 bases). The CDR3 loop spans 13 amino acids. Germline V gene sequence: CDR1 ENHRY, CDR2 SYGVKD. The ends were cut back, 3 bases at V and 9 bases at J, with 14 bases in the middle.

The CDR3 DNA reads TGTGCCAGCAGGGCCAGCGGTTCCGGGGAGCTGTTTTTT. It specifies CASRASGSGELFF. The chain links TRBV28 to TRBJ2-2; D perhaps matches TRBD2 (5 bases). The CDR3 is made up of 13 amino acids. The V gene's germline CDR1 is MDHEN and CDR2 SYDVKM. Trimming pared 6 bases from V and 6 bases from J, leaving 11 bases between.

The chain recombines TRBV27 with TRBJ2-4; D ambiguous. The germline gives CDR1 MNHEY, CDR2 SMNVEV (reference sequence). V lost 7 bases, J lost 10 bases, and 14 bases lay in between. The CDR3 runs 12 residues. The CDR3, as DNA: TGTGCCAGCACCGACCCCCAAAGGATTCAGTACTTC. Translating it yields CASTDPQRIQYF.

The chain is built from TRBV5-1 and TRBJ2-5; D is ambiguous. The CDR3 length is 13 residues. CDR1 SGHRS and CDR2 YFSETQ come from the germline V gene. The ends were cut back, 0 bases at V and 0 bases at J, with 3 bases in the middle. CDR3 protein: CASSLENQETQYF. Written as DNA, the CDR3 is TGCGCCAGCAGCTTGGAGAACCAAGAGACCCAGTACTTC.

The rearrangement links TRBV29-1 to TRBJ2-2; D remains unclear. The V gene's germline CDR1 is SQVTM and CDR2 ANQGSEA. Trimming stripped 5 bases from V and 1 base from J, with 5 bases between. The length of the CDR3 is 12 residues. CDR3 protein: CSVIRNTGELFF. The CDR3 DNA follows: TGCAGCGTTATCAGGAACACCGGGGAGCTGTTTTTT.

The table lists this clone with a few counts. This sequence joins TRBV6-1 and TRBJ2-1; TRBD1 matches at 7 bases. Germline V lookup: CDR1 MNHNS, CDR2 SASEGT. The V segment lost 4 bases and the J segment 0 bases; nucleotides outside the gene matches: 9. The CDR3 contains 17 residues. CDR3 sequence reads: CASSVTGALSSYNEQFF. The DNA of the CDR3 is TGTGCCAGCAGTGTAACAGGGGCCCTTAGCTCCTACAATGAGCAGTTCTTC.

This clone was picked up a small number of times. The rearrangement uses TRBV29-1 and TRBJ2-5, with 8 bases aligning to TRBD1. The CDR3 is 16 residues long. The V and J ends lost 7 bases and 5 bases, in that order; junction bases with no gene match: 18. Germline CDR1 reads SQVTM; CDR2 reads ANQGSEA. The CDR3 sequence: CSAEGRGLWVGETQYF. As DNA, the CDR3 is TGCAGCGCCGAGGGCAGGGGGCTCTGGGTTGGTGAGACCCAGTACTTC.

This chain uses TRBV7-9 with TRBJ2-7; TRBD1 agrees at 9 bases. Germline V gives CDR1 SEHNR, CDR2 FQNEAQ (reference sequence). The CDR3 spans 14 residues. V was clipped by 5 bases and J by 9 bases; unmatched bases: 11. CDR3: CASSNRDRAEGQYF. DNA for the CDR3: TGTGCCAGCAGCAACCGGGACAGGGCCGAAGGGCAGTACTTC.

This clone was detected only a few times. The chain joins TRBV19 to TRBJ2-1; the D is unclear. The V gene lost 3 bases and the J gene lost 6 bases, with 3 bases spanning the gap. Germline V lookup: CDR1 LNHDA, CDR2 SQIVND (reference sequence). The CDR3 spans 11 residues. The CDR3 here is CASSMGNEQFF. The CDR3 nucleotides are TGTGCCAGTAGTATGGGCAATGAGCAGTTCTTC.

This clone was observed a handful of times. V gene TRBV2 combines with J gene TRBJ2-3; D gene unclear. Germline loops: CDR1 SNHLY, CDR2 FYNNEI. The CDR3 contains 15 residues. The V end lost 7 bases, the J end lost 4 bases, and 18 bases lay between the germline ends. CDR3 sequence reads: CASITGPSNSDTQYF. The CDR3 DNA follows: TGTGCCAGCATTACCGGGCCCAGCAATTCAGATACGCAGTATTTT.

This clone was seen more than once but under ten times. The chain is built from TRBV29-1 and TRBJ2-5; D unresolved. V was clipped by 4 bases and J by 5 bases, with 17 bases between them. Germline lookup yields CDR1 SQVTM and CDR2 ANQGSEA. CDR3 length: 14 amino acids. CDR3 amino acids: CSVVGGLVSETQYF. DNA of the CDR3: TGCAGCGTTGTGGGCGGCTTGGTTTCGGAGACCCAGTACTTC.

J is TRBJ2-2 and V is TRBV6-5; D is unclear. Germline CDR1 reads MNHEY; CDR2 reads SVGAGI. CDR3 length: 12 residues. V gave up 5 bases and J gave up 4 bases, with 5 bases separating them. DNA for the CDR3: TGTGCCAGCAGTGGGATCACCGGGGAGCTGTTTTTT. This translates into CASSGITGELFF.

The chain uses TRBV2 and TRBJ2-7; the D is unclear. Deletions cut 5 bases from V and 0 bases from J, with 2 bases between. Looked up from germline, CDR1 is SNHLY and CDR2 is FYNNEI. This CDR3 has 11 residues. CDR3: CASSISYEQYF. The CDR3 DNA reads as TGTGCCAGCAGTATCTCCTACGAGCAGTACTTC. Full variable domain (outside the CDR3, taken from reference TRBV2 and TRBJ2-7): EPEVTQTPSHQVTQMGQEVILRCVPISNHLYFYWYRQILGQKVEFLVSFYNNEISEKSEIFDDQFSVERPDGSNFTLKIRSTKLEDSAMYFCASSISYEQYFGPGTRLTVT.

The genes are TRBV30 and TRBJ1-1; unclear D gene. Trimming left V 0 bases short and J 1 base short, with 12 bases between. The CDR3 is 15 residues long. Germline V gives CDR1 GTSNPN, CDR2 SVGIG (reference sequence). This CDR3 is CAWSVLRRTNTEAFF. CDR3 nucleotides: TGTGCCTGGAGTGTACTTCGGCGGACGAACACTGAAGCTTTCTTT.

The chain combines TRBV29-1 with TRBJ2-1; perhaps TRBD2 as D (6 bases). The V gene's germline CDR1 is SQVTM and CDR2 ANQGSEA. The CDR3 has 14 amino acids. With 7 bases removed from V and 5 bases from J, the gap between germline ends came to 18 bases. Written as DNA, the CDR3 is TGCAGCGCGATGGGGGACGGGAGCCACAATGAGCAGTTCTTC. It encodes CSAMGDGSHNEQFF.

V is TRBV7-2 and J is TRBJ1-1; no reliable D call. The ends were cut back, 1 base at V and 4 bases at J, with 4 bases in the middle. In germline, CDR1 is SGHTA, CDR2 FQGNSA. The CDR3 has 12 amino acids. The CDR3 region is CASSLGTTEAFF. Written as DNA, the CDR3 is TGTGCCAGCAGCTTAGGGACCACTGAAGCTTTCTTT.

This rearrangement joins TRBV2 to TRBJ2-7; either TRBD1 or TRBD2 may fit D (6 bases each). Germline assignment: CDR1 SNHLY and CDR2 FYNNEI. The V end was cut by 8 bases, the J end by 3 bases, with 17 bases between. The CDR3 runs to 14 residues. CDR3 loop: CASSQGRGGYEQYF. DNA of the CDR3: TGTGCCAGCTCTCAGGGGCGGGGAGGCTACGAGCAGTACTTC.